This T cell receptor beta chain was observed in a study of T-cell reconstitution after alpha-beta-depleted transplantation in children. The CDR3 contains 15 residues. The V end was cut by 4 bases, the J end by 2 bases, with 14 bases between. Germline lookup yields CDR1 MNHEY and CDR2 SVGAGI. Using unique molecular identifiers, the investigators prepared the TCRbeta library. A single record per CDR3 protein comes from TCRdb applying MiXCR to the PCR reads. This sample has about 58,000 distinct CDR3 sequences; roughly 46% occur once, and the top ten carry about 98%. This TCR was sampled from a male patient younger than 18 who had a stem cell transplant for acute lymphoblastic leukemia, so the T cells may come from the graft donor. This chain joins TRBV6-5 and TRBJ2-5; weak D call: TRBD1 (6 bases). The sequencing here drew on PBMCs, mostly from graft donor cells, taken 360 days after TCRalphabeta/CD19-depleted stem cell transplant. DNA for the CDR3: TGTGCCAGCAGTTCGAAACAGGGATGGCAAGAGACCCAGTACTTC. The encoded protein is CASSSKQGWQETQYF.